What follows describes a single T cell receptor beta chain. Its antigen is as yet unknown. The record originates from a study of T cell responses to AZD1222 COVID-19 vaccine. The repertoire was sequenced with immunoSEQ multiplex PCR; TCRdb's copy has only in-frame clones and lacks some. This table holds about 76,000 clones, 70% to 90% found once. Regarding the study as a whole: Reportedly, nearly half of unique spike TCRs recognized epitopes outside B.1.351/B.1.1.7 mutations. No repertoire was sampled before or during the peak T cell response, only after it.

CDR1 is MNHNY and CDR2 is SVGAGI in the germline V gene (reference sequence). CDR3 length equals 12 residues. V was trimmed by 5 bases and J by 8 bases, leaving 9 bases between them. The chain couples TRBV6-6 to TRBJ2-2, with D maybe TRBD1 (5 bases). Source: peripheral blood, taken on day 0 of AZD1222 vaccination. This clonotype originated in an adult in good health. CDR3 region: CASSPAGGELFF. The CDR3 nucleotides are TGTGCCAGCAGTCCGGCAGGGGGGGAGCTGTTTTTT.